Shown below are 15 T cell receptor beta chains from a single sample sequenced in a study of blood T cell repertoires in COVID-19. Sequenced by immunoSEQ multiplex PCR; TCRdb stores in-frame clones only, minus some. The table includes 170,000 or so clones, just under 80% detected once. The material sequenced was peripheral blood. These receptors originate from a man between 65 and 85 years old with active or convalescent COVID-19.

The V and J genes are TRBV27 and TRBJ1-5, with a possible D match to TRBD1 (6 bases). V gave up 7 bases and J gave up 1 base, with 23 bases separating them. The CDR3 runs to 18 residues. Germline CDR1 is MNHEY and CDR2 is SMNVEV (reference sequence). The CDR3 loop reads CASNRGGGFDLSNQPQHF. The DNA for the CDR3 is TGTGCCAGCAATAGAGGGGGGGGTTTCGACTTGAGCAATCAGCCCCAGCATTTT.

This chain links TRBV27 with TRBJ2-5; TRBD1 aligns across 7 bases. Germline CDR1 is MNHEY and CDR2 is SMNVEV (reference sequence). The CDR3 is 15 residues long. Trimming took 5 bases from V and 0 from J; bases not matched to a gene: 6. This CDR3 is CASSTTGQYQETQYF. The CDR3 bases are TGTGCCAGCAGTACGACAGGGCAGTACCAAGAGACCCAGTACTTC.

The chain employs TRBV12-5 and TRBJ1-1; D might be TRBD1 (5 bases). Trimming took off 5 bases at V and 2 bases at J, with 18 bases between the two ends. The CDR3 extends over 16 amino acids. Germline loops: CDR1 LGHNT, CDR2 FRNRAP. Written as DNA, the CDR3 is TGTGCTAGTGGTCCCAATAGGGGCAGTCTTAACACTGAAGCTTTCTTT. As protein: CASGPNRGSLNTEAFF.

The V gene is TRBV5-1, the J gene TRBJ2-3; 11 bases are shared with TRBD2. The V gene end was trimmed by 5 bases and the J gene end by 3 bases; junction bases not matched to a gene: 5. Germline V gene data show CDR1 as SGHRS and CDR2 as YFSETQ. The CDR3 loop spans 15 amino acids. CDR3 DNA sequence: TGCGCCAGCAGAACTAGCGGGGGACTTACAGATACGCAGTATTTT. Translating it yields CASRTSGGLTDTQYF.

The chain has TRBV10-3 and TRBJ1-6; weak D call: TRBD1 (6 bases). V shed 0 bases and J shed 6 bases, with 12 bases lying between them. Per the germline V gene, CDR1 is ENHRY and CDR2 is SYGVKD. This CDR3 spans 16 amino acids. CDR3 nucleotide sequence: TGTGCCATCAGTGAGTCTGGTGGCAGGGGTAATTCACCCCTCCACTTT. Its translation is CAISESGGRGNSPLHF.

CDR3 DNA sequence: TGTGCCAGCAGCGCGGGGACAGGGGGTCATTATGGCTACACCTTC. Amino acids: CASSAGTGGHYGYTF. J is TRBJ1-2 and V is TRBV9; TRBD1 agrees at 11 bases. The J segment lost 5 bases and the V segment lost 3 bases, leaving 6 bases of the junction unmatched. The CDR3 spans 15 residues. The germline V gene encodes CDR1 SGDLS and CDR2 YYNGEE.

The gene calls are TRBV5-6 and TRBJ2-7; no definite D call. The CDR3 loop spans 13 amino acids. Trimming left V 1 base short and J 3 bases short, with 8 bases between. Germline V gives CDR1 SGHDT, CDR2 YYEEEE. CDR3 amino acids: CASSLWQVYEQYF. The CDR3 DNA reads as TGTGCCAGCAGCTTGTGGCAGGTCTACGAGCAGTACTTC.

CDR3 sequence reads: CASSLALAGGPGELFF. For the CDR3, the DNA is TGTGCCAGCAGCTTAGCCCTAGCGGGGGGGCCGGGGGAGCTGTTTTTT. This sequence joins TRBV11-2 and TRBJ2-2; 12 bases fit TRBD2. The ends lost 1 base at V and 8 bases at J; junction bases unmatched: 5. This CDR3 spans 16 amino acids. CDR1 is SGHAT, CDR2 FQNNGV, per germline.

This chain connects TRBV4-2 to TRBJ2-1, with TRBD2 matching over 11 bases. V gave up 0 bases and J gave up 4 bases; unmatched junction bases: 8. The germline V gene has CDR1 LGHNA and CDR2 YNFKEQ. This CDR3 region has 18 residues. The CDR3 DNA reads TGTGCCAGCAGCCAAGAGGCCGGGACTAGCGGTACTTACAATGAGCAGTTCTTC. Its protein product is CASSQEAGTSGTYNEQFF.

V gene TRBV5-8 combines with J gene TRBJ1-5, with 7 bases that match TRBD1. Germline V gene sequence: CDR1 SGHTS, CDR2 YDEGEE. This CDR3 has 15 residues. V gave up 4 bases and J gave up 0 bases; unmatched junction bases: 4. The CDR3 coding sequence is TGTGCCAGCAGCAGGGGGCTCTATAGCAATCAGCCCCAGCATTTT. Protein: CASSRGLYSNQPQHF.

The J gene is TRBJ1-1, the V gene TRBV11-2; a weak D match, TRBD1 (5 bases). Germline CDR1 and CDR2: SGHAT and FQNNGV. Deletions cut 1 base from V and 0 bases from J, with 9 bases between. The CDR3 is 15 residues long. This chain's CDR3 is CASSLVGGLNTEAFF. As DNA, the CDR3 is TGTGCCAGCAGCTTAGTCGGGGGATTGAACACTGAAGCTTTCTTT.

The chain carries TRBV3-1 (or the pseudogene TRBV3-2) and TRBJ1-2, with TRBD1 matching 7 bases. Trimming removed 3 bases from V and 0 bases from J; junction bases left unmatched: 1. The CDR3 consists of 14 residues. Germline CDR1 and CDR2: LGHDT and YNNKEL (reference sequence). Here the CDR3 DNA reads TGTGCCAGCAGCCAGGGACAGACTAACTATGGCTACACCTTC. It yields the protein CASSQGQTNYGYTF.

The chain links TRBV25-1 to TRBJ2-5; weak D call: TRBD1 (5 bases). From germline, CDR1 is MGHDK and CDR2 SYGVNS. This CDR3 region has 13 residues. The ends were cut back, 4 bases at V and 3 bases at J, with 9 bases in the middle. CDR3 loop: CASSVAGKETQYF. The CDR3 region has the DNA TGTGCCAGCAGTGTAGCAGGGAAAGAGACCCAGTACTTC.

V usage is TRBV6-5 and J usage is TRBJ1-6; TRBD1 might be the D (5 bases). Germline V gene data show CDR1 as MNHEY and CDR2 as SVGAGI. This CDR3 contains 14 residues. Trimming shortened V by 6 bases and J by 8 bases, and 14 bases separated the two germline ends. CDR3 protein: CASRGGTDDSPLHF. The DNA of the CDR3 is TGTGCCAGCAGAGGCGGGACTGATGATTCACCCCTCCACTTT.

This clone showed up just once. The chain couples TRBV21-1 to TRBJ2-6; no DNA check was done on the table's D call, TRBD1. TRBV21-1 is reported as a pseudogene. The CDR3 is 20 residues long. The CDR3 loop is CASSKLDRDRDPTGANVLTF. The DNA for the CDR3 is TGTGCCAGCAGCAAACTAGACCGGGACAGGGACCCCACGGGGGCCAACGTCCTGACTTTC.